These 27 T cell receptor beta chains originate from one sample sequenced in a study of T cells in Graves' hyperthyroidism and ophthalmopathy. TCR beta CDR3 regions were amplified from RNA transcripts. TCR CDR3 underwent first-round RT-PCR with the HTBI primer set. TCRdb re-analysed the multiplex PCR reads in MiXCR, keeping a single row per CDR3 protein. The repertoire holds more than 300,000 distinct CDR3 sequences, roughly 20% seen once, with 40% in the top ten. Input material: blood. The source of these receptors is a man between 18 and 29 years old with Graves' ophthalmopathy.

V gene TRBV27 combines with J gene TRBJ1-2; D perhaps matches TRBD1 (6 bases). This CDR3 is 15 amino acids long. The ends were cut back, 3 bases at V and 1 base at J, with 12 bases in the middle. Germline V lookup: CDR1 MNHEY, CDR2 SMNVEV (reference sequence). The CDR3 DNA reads TGTGCCAGCAGTTTCACAGGGAGGGTTAACTATGGCTACACCTTC. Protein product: CASSFTGRVNYGYTF.

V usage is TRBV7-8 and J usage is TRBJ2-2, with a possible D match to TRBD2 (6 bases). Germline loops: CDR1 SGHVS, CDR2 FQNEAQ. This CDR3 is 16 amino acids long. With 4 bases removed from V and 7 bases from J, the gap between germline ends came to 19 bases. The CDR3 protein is CASSSRDSTLGGELFF. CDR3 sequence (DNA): TGTGCCAGCAGCTCACGGGACTCGACTCTCGGCGGGGAGCTGTTTTTT.

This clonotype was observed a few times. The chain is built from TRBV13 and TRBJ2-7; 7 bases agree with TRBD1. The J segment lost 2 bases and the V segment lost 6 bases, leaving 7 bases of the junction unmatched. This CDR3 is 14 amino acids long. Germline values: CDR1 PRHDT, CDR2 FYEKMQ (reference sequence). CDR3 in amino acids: CASRFRDSPYEQYF. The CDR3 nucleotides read TGTGCCAGCAGGTTCCGGGACAGTCCCTACGAGCAGTACTTC.

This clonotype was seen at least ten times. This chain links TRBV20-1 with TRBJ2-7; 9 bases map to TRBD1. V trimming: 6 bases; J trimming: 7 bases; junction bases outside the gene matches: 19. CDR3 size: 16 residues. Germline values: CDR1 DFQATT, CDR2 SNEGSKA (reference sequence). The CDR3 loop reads CSAPVSSGQGRREQYF. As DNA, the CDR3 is TGCAGTGCGCCCGTCTCTTCGGGACAGGGACGGAGGGAGCAGTACTTC.

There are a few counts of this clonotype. The CDR3 DNA reads TGTGCCAGCCCACAGACAGGGGGCCTCACTGAAGCTTTCTTT. This encodes CASPQTGGLTEAFF. J is TRBJ1-1 and V is TRBV18; 10 bases are a match to TRBD1. The CDR3 is 14 residues long. Germline-derived CDR1 and CDR2 are KGHSH and LQKENI. V trimming: 8 bases; J trimming: 4 bases; junction bases outside the gene matches: 7.

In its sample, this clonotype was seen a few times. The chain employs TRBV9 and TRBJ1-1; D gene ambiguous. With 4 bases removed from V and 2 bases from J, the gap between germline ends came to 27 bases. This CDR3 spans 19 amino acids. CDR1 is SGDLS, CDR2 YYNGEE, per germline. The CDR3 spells CASSSEGSPLPSENTEAFF. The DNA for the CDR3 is TGTGCCAGCAGCTCCGAAGGCAGCCCTTTGCCGTCTGAAAACACTGAAGCTTTCTTT.

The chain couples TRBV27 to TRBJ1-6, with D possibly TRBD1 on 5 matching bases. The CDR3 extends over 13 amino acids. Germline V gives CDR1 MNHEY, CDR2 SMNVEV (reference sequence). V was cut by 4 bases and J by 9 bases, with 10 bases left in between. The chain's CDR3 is CASSSGGGSPLHF. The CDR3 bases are TGTGCCAGCAGTTCCGGGGGGGGTTCACCCCTCCACTTT.

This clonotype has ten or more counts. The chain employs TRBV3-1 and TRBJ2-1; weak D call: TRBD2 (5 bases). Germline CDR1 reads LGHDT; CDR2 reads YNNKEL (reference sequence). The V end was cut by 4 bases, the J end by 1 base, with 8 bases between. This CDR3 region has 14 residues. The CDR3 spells CASSRTESYNEQFF. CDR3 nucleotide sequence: TGTGCCAGCAGCCGGACTGAATCCTACAATGAGCAGTTCTTC.

CDR3 in amino acids: CASSYGATGQPQHF. The CDR3 nucleotides are TGTGCCAGCAGTTACGGGGCCACAGGGCAGCCCCAGCATTTT. J is TRBJ1-5 and V is TRBV6-5; TRBD1 is a possible D gene (6 bases). V was cut by 2 bases and J by 7 bases, with 12 bases left in between. This CDR3 has 14 amino acids. CDR1 and CDR2 from the germline V gene are MNHEY and SVGAGI.

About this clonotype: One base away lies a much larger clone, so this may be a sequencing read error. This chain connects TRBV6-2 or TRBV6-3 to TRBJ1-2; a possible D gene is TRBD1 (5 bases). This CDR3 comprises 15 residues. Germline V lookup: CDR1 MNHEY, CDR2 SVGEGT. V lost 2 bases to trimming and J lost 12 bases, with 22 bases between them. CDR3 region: CASSYTDNEYSGHTF. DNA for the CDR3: TGTGCCAGCAGTTACACGGACAACGAATATAGCGGCCACACCTTC.

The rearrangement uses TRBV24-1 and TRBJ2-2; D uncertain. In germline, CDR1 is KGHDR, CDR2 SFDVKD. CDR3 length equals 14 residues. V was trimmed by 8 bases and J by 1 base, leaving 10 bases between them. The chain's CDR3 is CATMSPQNTGELFF. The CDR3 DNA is TGTGCCACCATGTCCCCCCAGAACACCGGGGAGCTGTTTTTT.

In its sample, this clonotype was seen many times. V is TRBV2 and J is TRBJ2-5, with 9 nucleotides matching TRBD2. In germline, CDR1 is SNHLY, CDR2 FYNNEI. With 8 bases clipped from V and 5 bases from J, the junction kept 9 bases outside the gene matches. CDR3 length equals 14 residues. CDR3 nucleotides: TGTGCCAGCTCTCCCCCTAGCGGGGTGGAGACCCAGTACTTC. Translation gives CASSPPSGVETQYF.

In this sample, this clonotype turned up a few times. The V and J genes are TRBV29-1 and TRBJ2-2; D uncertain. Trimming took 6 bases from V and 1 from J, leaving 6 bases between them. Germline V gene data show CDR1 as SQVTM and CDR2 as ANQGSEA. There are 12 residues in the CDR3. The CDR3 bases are TGCAGCGTCGCGAAGAACACCGGGGAGCTGTTTTTT. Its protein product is CSVAKNTGELFF.

CDR3 in amino acids: CASSPPTSGANVLTF. The DNA of the CDR3 is TGTGCCAGCTCACCACCTACCTCTGGGGCCAACGTCCTGACTTTC. The rearrangement joins TRBV18 to TRBJ2-6; D is uncertain. V was shortened by 0 bases and J by 0 bases, with 3 bases between the two germline ends. This CDR3 spans 15 amino acids. In germline, CDR1 is KGHSH, CDR2 LQKENI.

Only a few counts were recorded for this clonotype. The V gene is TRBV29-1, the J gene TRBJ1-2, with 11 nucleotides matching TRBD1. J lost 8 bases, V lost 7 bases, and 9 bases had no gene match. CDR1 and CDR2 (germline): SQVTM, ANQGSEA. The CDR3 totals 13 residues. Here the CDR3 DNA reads TGCAGCGCCAGAGGGGACAGGGGGAACGGCTACACCTTC. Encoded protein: CSARGDRGNGYTF.

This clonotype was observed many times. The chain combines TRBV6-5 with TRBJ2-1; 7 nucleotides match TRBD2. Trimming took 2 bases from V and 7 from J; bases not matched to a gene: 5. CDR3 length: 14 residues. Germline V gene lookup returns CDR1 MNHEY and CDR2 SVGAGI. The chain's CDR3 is CASSYTIGGNEQFF. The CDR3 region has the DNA TGTGCCAGCAGTTACACGATCGGGGGGAATGAGCAGTTCTTC.

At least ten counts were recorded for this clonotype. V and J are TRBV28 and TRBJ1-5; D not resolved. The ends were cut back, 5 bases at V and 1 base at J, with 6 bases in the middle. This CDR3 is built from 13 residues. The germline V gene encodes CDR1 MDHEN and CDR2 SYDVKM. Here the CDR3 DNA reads TGTGCCAGCAGTCCCGTAAGCAATCAGCCCCAGCATTTT. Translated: CASSPVSNQPQHF.

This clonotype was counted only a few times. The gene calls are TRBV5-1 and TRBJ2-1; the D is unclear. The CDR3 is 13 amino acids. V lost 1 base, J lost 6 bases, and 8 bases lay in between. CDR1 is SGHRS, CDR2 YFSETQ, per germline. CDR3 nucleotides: TGCGCCAGCAGCTTGTCCGATTCCAATGAGCAGTTCTTC. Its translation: CASSLSDSNEQFF.

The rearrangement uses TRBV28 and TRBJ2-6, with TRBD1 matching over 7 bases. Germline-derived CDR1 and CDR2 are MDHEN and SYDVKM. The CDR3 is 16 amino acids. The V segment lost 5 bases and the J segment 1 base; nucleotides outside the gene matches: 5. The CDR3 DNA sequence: TGTGCCAGCAGTCCCGGGACAGCTTCTGGGGCCAACGTCCTGACTTTC. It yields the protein CASSPGTASGANVLTF.

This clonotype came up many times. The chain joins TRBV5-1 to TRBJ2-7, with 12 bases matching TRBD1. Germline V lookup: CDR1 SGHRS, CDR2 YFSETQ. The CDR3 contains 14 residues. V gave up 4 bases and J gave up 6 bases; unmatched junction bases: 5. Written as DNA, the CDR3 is TGCGCCAGCAGCCAAGGGACAGGGGGCCTCGAGCAGTACTTC. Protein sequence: CASSQGTGGLEQYF.

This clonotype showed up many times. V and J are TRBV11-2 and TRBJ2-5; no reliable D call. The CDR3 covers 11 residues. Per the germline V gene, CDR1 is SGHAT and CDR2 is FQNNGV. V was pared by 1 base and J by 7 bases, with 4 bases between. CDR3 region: CASSLVSTQYF. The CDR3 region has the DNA TGTGCCAGCAGCTTAGTGTCGACCCAGTACTTC.

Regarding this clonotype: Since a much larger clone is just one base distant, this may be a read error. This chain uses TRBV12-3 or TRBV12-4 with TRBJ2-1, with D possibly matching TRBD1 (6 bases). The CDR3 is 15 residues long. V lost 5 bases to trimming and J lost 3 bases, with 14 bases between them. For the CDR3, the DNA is TGTGCCAGCAGTGTTGGTCGGGGACACTACAATGAGCAGTTCTTC. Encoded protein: CASSVGRGHYNEQFF.

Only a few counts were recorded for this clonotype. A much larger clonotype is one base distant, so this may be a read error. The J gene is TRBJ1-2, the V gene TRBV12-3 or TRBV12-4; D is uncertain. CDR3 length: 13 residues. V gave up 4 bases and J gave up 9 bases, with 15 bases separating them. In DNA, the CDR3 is TGTGCCAGCAGTTCTACGGGTCTTTACAGCTACACCTTC. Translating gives CASSSTGLYSYTF.

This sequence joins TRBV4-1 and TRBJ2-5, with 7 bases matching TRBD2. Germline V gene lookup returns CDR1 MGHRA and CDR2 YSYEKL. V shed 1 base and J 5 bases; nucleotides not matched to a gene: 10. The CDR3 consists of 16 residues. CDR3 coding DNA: TGCGCCAGCAGCCAAGGGGCACTAGCGAGGGACGAGACCCAGTACTTC. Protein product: CASSQGALARDETQYF.

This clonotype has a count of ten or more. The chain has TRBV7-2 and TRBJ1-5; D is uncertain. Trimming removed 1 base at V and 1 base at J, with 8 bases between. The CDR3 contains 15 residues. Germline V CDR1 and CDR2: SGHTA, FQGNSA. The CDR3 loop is CASSLGVRSNQPQHF. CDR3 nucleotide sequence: TGTGCCAGCAGCTTAGGGGTGCGCAGCAATCAGCCCCAGCATTTT.

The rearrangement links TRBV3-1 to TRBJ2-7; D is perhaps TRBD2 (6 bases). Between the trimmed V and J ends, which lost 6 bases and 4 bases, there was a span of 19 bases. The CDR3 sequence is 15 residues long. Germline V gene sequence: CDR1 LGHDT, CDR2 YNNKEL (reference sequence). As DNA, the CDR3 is TGTGCCAGCAGTCGAAGTGCACGGGGGTGGTACGAGCAGTACTTC. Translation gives CASSRSARGWYEQYF.

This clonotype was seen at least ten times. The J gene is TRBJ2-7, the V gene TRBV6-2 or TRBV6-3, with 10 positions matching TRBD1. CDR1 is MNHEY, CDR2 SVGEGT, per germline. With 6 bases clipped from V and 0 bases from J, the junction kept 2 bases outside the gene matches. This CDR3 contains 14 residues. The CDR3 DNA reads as TGTGCCAGCAGACGGACAGGGGGCTCCTACGAGCAGTACTTC. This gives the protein CASRRTGGSYEQYF.